Listed here is a single T cell receptor (beta chain). The antigen it binds to is not known. Base qualities are not at hand, and no much larger clone is one base apart. This entry comes from a study of blood T cells in healthy people across ages (dated by TCRdb to about 2015). Broadly, across the study: In model experiments, template switching captured about one uniquely barcoded TCR beta cDNA molecule for every two T cells. Donors were grouped into four age groups: young (average approximately 15 years), middle-aged (roughly 38), aged (roughly 62) and long-lived (approximately 82). The study analyzed two additional independent replicas of 1 million unique cDNA reads from the same blood draw for two donors, one aged 18 to 29 and one aged 80 or older. The study measured age-related changes in TCR beta repertoire diversity using deep sequencing normalized with unique cDNA molecular identifiers. The full study reports these points: As age increased, observed TCR beta diversity per million T cells dropped in a roughly linear way, and a significant reduction was already evident by age 40. Because profiling used bulk unsorted PBMCs, naive and antigen-experienced compartments could not be compared conclusively. Estimates of total diversity based on one million sequenced T cells were regarded as lower bounds and as underestimates. Compared with the aged group, the long-lived group had more naive CD4+ T cells, fewer expanded clones and increased TCR diversity, a pattern suggesting age selection. Donor CMV infection status was unknown, potentially confounding age-related changes in expanded clonotypes. Observed TCR beta diversity correlated strongly with the percentage of naive T cells measured by flow cytometry.

Receptor amplification or capture employed 5' RACE. The run used an Illumina HiSeq 2500. The second PCR ran for about 6 to 12 cycles and used a J-beta primer mix along with a sample-barcoded 5' primer. A unique molecular identifier was introduced onto each TCR beta cDNA molecule by a template-switch 5' adaptor carrying 12 random nucleotides. Each sample yielded at least 2.5 million CDR3-containing paired-end reads. First-strand cDNA was synthesized from all RNA with the Mint cDNA synthesis kit, primed by a TRBC-specific oligonucleotide. All cDNA was treated with uracil-DNA glycosylase and then went through a first 18-cycle PCR with the universal primers M1SS and BC2_uni_R. The study's processing was this. For normalization, 1 million high-quality reads were randomly selected from each sample, with every read carrying a distinct molecular identifier. Instead of being binned into consensus sequences, reads with shared molecular identifiers were discarded. CDR3 identification, clonotype clustering and error correction used MiTCR with a Q25 quality threshold and the strictest error-elimination algorithm. A nonparametric unseen species model with Euler transformation was used to estimate a lower bound on total TCR beta diversity. TCRdb itself trimmed the public reads at Q25 with fastp, ran MiXCR and retained productive beta chains. Duplicate CDR3 protein sequences are folded into a single record with the most common DNA and genes. Clone size and V and J calls follow TCRdb, not the original study. The sample table lists hundreds of thousands of distinct CDR3 sequences, around a quarter of them with a count of one. 9.4% of the sample is taken by the ten largest.

The trim is 4 bases for V and 0 bases for J, with a gap of 13 bases between the germline ends. Per the germline V gene (reference sequence), LGHDT is the CDR1 and YNNKEL is the CDR2. Inclusive of the bounding cysteine and phenylalanine, the CDR3 is 15 residues long. Of the read, only the CDR3 DNA is kept; its 45 bases are in frame from base 1. The 39 donors, aged roughly 6 to 100 years, were systemically healthy Caucasian individuals from Russia. Each donor gave roughly 11 milliliters of peripheral blood, drawn into EDTA-treated Vacutainer tubes. PBMCs were isolated by Ficoll-Paque density-gradient centrifugation, with at least 7 million obtained per sample. Total RNA was extracted from PBMCs with Trizol reagent, with at least 5.5 micrograms obtained per sample. Naive CD45RAhigh/CD27high T cell percentages were measured by flow cytometry on a PBMC aliquot from every donor. These records were also assigned to another study, of T cells of mothers and their children. Per that second paper: Nine systemically healthy Caucasian individuals, comprising three mothers and their six children, were included as donors. cDNA synthesis used all of the extracted RNA, with about 1.5 ug of RNA in each 15 ul reaction. Sample barcodes and 2-4 random nucleotides were added via the M1S primer in the second PCR. Each mother yielded over 8 million TCR beta CDR3 reads and each child 2.5 million to 3 million reads. Thymic selection similarly shapes TCR recombination output in related and unrelated pairs, with minor effect from inherited differences. Normalized repertoire overlap was always found to be slightly, but never significantly, higher in related mother-child pairs than in unrelated mother-child pairs. Persistent microchimeric T cell clones were not detected, at a sensitivity of about 90 clones per million clonotypes. Deep NGS was used in the study to compare the TCR beta repertoires of mothers and children and to look for features that separate related mother-child pairs from unrelated individuals. Mothers averaged approximately 41 +/- 4 years of age and children averaged approximately 11 +/- 4 years. After adapters were ligated using NEBNext reagents, the libraries underwent 100+100 nt paired-end sequencing on an Illumina HiSeq 2000. To prevent cross-contamination, the mother and child libraries were prepared a month apart and were sequenced in separate runs. For each donor, between about 450,000 and 2,300,000 distinct TCR beta clonotypes were identified. Naive TCR beta clonotypes were estimated from low-frequency clonotypes matched to each donor's FACS-determined naive share, without sorting.

Recombination connected TRBV3-1 to TRBJ2-7; matching of 5 bases hints at TRBD1 as the D gene. The clonotype comes from a boy younger than 18 in good health. The source material was blood. The CDR3: CASSLPQASSYEQYF. Read as DNA, the sequence is TGTGCCAGCAGCCTCCCACAGGCTAGCTCCTACGAGCAGTACTTC.